One and the same sample provided the 18 T cell receptor beta chains below, sequenced in a study of cytomegalovirus exposure and HLA in healthy donors. TCRdb's table, derived via immunoSEQ multiplex PCR, lists solely in-frame clones and lacks some. The table lists more than 150,000 clones, 88% of them singletons. Material: PBMCs. These receptors all come from a man aged 18 to 35 in good health and CMV-seronegative.

This chain joins TRBV4-2 and TRBJ2-7; D is uncertain. The V and J ends lost 1 base and 1 base respectively, with 8 bases between them. The germline V gene encodes CDR1 LGHNA and CDR2 YNFKEQ. The CDR3 has 14 amino acids. The CDR3 DNA follows: TGTGCCAGCAGCCAAGGAGGTGGTTCCTACGAGCAGTACTTC. This translates into CASSQGGGSYEQYF.

The chain employs TRBV5-1 and TRBJ2-1; 11 positions agree with TRBD2. The J segment lost 7 bases and the V segment lost 4 bases, leaving 16 bases of the junction unmatched. The CDR3 is made up of 18 amino acids. Germline CDR1 and CDR2: SGHRS and YFSETQ. The CDR3 protein is CASSPRSSSGGLFNEQFF. The CDR3 DNA reads TGCGCCAGCAGCCCCCGTTCTTCTAGCGGGGGGTTGTTTAATGAGCAGTTCTTC.

The chain couples TRBV18 to TRBJ2-2; D ambiguous. Trimming took off 6 bases at V and 4 bases at J, with 12 bases between the two ends. This CDR3 comprises 14 residues. The germline V gene encodes CDR1 KGHSH and CDR2 LQKENI. The CDR3 protein is CASSPSASTGELFF. Written as DNA, the CDR3 is TGTGCCAGCTCCCCAAGCGCTAGCACCGGGGAGCTGTTTTTT. Supplemented by reference TRBV18 and TRBJ2-2, the full variable domain reads NAGVMQNPRHLVRRRGQEARLRCSPMKGHSHVYWYRQLPEEGLKFMVYLQKENIIDESGMPKERFSAEFPKEGPSILRIQQVVRGDSAAYFCASSPSASTGELFFGEGSRLTVL.

The chain joins TRBV28 to TRBJ2-7; 9 nucleotides agree with TRBD2. The CDR3 extends over 13 amino acids. Trimming at V came to 6 bases and at J to 7 bases, leaving 7 bases not matched to a gene. The germline CDR1 and CDR2 sequences are MDHEN and SYDVKM. As DNA, the CDR3 is TGTGCCAGCAGAATAGCGGGAGCTCGAGAGCAGTACTTC. Its protein is CASRIAGAREQYF.

The V and J genes are TRBV28 and TRBJ2-7; TRBD2 matches at 14 bases. CDR3 size: 15 residues. CDR1 MDHEN and CDR2 SYDVKM come from the germline V gene. J gave up 7 bases and V 4 bases, and 6 bases lay outside the gene matches. DNA for the CDR3: TGTGCCAGCAGTTCCAGACTAGCGGGAGGGGAAGAGCAGTACTTC. Translated, it gives CASSSRLAGGEEQYF.

The V and J genes are TRBV19 and TRBJ1-1; the match to TRBD1 covers 7 bases. CDR1 and CDR2 (germline): LNHDA, SQIVND (reference sequence). The CDR3 is 13 residues long. The ends lost 10 bases at V and 0 bases at J; junction bases unmatched: 5. CDR3 bases: TGTGCCACCGCGACAGGGATGAACACTGAAGCTTTCTTT. Translation: CATATGMNTEAFF. Looking up the rest from reference TRBV19 and TRBJ1-1 gives the full variable domain: DGGITQSPKYLFRKEGQNVTLSCEQNLNHDAMYWYRQDPGQGLRLIYYSQIVNDFQKGDIAEGYSVSREKKESFPLTVTSAQKNPTAFYLCATATGMNTEAFFGQGTRLTVV.

V gene TRBV28 combines with J gene TRBJ2-7, with a weak D call TRBD1 (6 bases). V was cut by 2 bases and J by 5 bases, with 13 bases left in between. CDR1 is MDHEN and CDR2 is SYDVKM in the germline V gene. This CDR3 spans 14 amino acids. Written as DNA, the CDR3 is TGTGCCAGCAGTTTACAGGGGTTGAAGGACGAGCAGTACTTC. Protein product: CASSLQGLKDEQYF.

The rearrangement uses TRBV16 and TRBJ1-2; D gene unclear. CDR3 length: 14 amino acids. Trimming pared 4 bases from V and 3 bases from J, leaving 12 bases between. Germline loops: CDR1 KGHSY, CDR2 FQNENV. The CDR3, as DNA: TGTGCCAGCAGCCTAAAACATGAGGACTATGGCTACACCTTC. Protein: CASSLKHEDYGYTF. Combining the CDR3 with reference TRBV16 and TRBJ1-2 gives the whole variable domain GEEVAQTPKHLVRGEGQKAKLYCAPIKGHSYVFWYQQVLKNEFKFLISFQNENVFDETGMPKERFSAKCLPNSPCSLEIQATKLEDSAVYFCASSLKHEDYGYTFGSGTRLTVV.

This chain links TRBV29-1 with TRBJ1-1, with 7 bases matching TRBD1. Germline lookup yields CDR1 SQVTM and CDR2 ANQGSEA. This CDR3 spans 15 amino acids. The trim removed 6 bases at V and 0 bases at J, leaving 10 bases unmatched. CDR3 region: CSVNGQDPVNTEAFF. In DNA form, the CDR3 reads TGCAGCGTCAACGGACAGGACCCGGTGAACACTGAAGCTTTCTTT.

CDR3 protein: CASSYSPGGNQPQHF. The CDR3 DNA is TGTGCCAGCAGTTACTCCCCAGGTGGCAATCAGCCCCAGCATTTT. The genes are TRBV6-5 and TRBJ1-5; no firm D call. The CDR3 contains 15 residues. Germline loops: CDR1 MNHEY, CDR2 SVGAGI. Between the trimmed V and J ends, which lost 0 bases and 2 bases, there was a span of 8 bases.

The genes are TRBV30 and TRBJ1-2, with TRBD1 matching over 8 bases. Trimming at V came to 1 base and at J to 6 bases, leaving 7 bases not matched to a gene. The CDR3 totals 14 residues. Germline CDR1 and CDR2: GTSNPN and SVGIG (reference sequence). CDR3 sequence (DNA): TGTGCCTGGAGTGCCGAAAGGACAGGGCATGGCTACACCTTC. Encoded protein: CAWSAERTGHGYTF.

This chain connects TRBV5-4 to TRBJ1-2; no definite D call. CDR1 is SGHNT, CDR2 YYREEE, per germline (reference sequence). CDR3 length: 14 amino acids. The V end lost 0 bases, the J end lost 8 bases, and 14 bases lay between the germline ends. For the CDR3, the DNA is TGTGCCAGCAGCTTGGAGCGGAGGGTTCACGGCTACACCTTC. Translation gives CASSLERRVHGYTF.

The chain uses TRBV25-1 and TRBJ2-3, with 8 bases lining up with TRBD1. Per germline, CDR1 MGHDK and CDR2 SYGVNS. The junction had 1 base not matched to a gene; V was cut back by 1 base and J by 4 bases. The CDR3 extends over 14 amino acids. The CDR3 DNA sequence: TGTGCCAGCAGTGAATCAGGGGGCTCAGATACGCAGTATTTT. Translation: CASSESGGSDTQYF.

Notes on this clone: The CDR3 end shows no conserved phenylalanine or tryptophan, and so a read error is likely. No DNA is shown, since the ends of the CDR3 on it are uncertain; the CDR3 is the one TCRdb lists. The rearrangement uses TRBV20-1 and TRBJ1-2. The CDR3 contains 10 residues when both ends are counted. Germline loops: CDR1 DFQATT, CDR2 SNEGSKA (reference sequence). Here the CDR3 reads CSARGMEGGT.

The gene calls are TRBV7-2 and TRBJ2-1; 9 bases line up with TRBD1. The germline CDR1 and CDR2 sequences are SGHTA and FQGNSA. This CDR3 contains 16 residues. The junction had 9 bases not matched to a gene; V was cut back by 4 bases and J by 5 bases. CDR3 DNA: TGTGCCAGCAGCTGGTCAGGGACAGGGATCAACAATGAGCAGTTCTTC. It specifies CASSWSGTGINNEQFF. The variable domain in full, completed from reference TRBV7-2 and TRBJ2-1, reads GAGVSQSPSNKVTEKGKDVELRCDPISGHTALYWYRQSLGQGLEFLIYFQGNSAPDKSGLPSDRFSAERTGGSVSTLTIQRTQQEDSAVYLCASSWSGTGINNEQFFGPGTRLTVL.

Comments on this clone: Different DNA sequences within this sample yield the same CDR3. The genes are TRBV5-1 and TRBJ2-1, with D maybe TRBD1 (6 bases). V was cut by 4 bases and J by 0 bases, with 11 bases left in between. CDR3 length: 15 residues. Germline CDR1 reads SGHRS; CDR2 reads YFSETQ. CDR3 protein: CASSPGQSSYNEQFF. The DNA for the CDR3 is TGCGCCAGCAGCCCTGGACAGAGCTCCTACAATGAGCAGTTCTTC.

The rearrangement joins TRBV4-3 to TRBJ2-7; 13 bases match TRBD2. The CDR3 is made up of 17 amino acids. V dropped 0 bases and J dropped 5; count of bases not matched to a gene: 7. Germline V CDR1 and CDR2: LGHNA, YSLEER. CDR3 protein: CASSQENGLAGVHEQYF. CDR3 sequence (DNA): TGCGCCAGCAGCCAAGAAAACGGACTAGCGGGAGTGCACGAGCAGTACTTC.

The gene calls are TRBV28 and TRBJ2-5, with a weak D call TRBD1 (6 bases). Germline-derived CDR1 and CDR2 are MDHEN and SYDVKM. The CDR3 has 15 residues. The germline V and J ends were trimmed by 7 bases and 0 bases, with 15 bases remaining between them. The CDR3 sequence: CASIETGVYQETQYF. The CDR3 coding sequence is TGTGCCAGCATCGAGACAGGAGTGTACCAAGAGACCCAGTACTTC.